This T cell receptor (beta chain) is drawn from a study of cytomegalovirus exposure and HLA in healthy donors. A word on this clone: Its antigen is not known.

Study findings and constraints: Apparent HLA restriction characterized most CMV-associated TCR beta chains in a later analysis. In most subjects, TCR beta sequences reportedly gave accurate predictions of HLA-A and HLA-B alleles.

The CDR3 contains 13 residues. Germline V gene sequence: CDR1 SGHRS, CDR2 YFSETQ. The V segment lost 4 bases and the J segment 11 bases; nucleotides outside the gene matches: 10. The PCR was carried out with 60 Vbeta primers and 13 Jbeta primers. Sequencing was performed with immunoSEQ multiplex PCR; in TCRdb, only in-frame clones are kept and a portion is missing. In the table there are over 110,000 clones, 70% to 85% of which are singletons. This sequence originates from a male donor in good health and CMV-seronegative. The V call is TRBV5-1, the J call TRBJ1-2; TRBD1 aligns across 8 bases. The sequenced sample was PBMCs. The CDR3 protein is CASSNGQGEGYTF. CDR3 bases: TGCGCCAGCAGCAATGGACAGGGTGAGGGGTACACCTTC.